This T cell receptor (beta chain) was observed in a study of control samples from healthy donors and cancer patients. The CDR3 loop spans 11 amino acids. The ends were cut back, 2 bases at V and 7 bases at J, with 5 bases in the middle. The germline V gene encodes CDR1 MDHEN and CDR2 SYDVKM. Only in-frame clones appear in the TCRdb table, and some are missing; sequencing was by immunoSEQ multiplex PCR. The table includes roughly 400,000 clones, 80% to 95% detected once. Sequencing input: PBMCs. The sequence was obtained from a man aged 35-49 years with head and neck cancer. V usage is TRBV28 and J usage is TRBJ1-1; D is uncertain. The CDR3 loop is CASSLNREAFF. The CDR3 nucleotides read TGTGCCAGCAGTTTAAACCGTGAAGCTTTCTTT. Looking up the rest from reference TRBV28 and TRBJ1-1 gives the full variable domain: DVKVTQSSRYLVKRTGEKVFLECVQDMDHENMFWYRQDPGLGLRLIYFSYDVKMKEKGDIPEGYSVSREKKERFSLILESASTNQTSMYLCASSLNREAFFGQGTRLTVV.